The 27 T cell receptor beta chains below come from one sample, sequenced in a study of blood T cell repertoires in COVID-19. Clones were sequenced by immunoSEQ multiplex PCR, and TCRdb holds only the in-frame ones, with some missing. The repertoire consists of some 45,000 clones, with more than 80% occurring once and the leading ten covering 8.2%. The sample taken for sequencing was peripheral blood. These receptors were taken from a man older than 75 in a cohort sampled during active COVID-19.

The rearrangement uses TRBV28 and TRBJ1-6, with D hard to call. V dropped 5 bases and J dropped 10 bases, with 18 bases sitting between them. Germline CDR1 and CDR2: MDHEN and SYDVKM. This CDR3 has 15 residues. The CDR3 bases are TGTGCCAGCAGTCCCCCCGGGTTAAGGCGATCACCCCTCCACTTT. This translates into CASSPPGLRRSPLHF.

Remarks on this clone: Other DNA sequences in this specimen translate into the identical CDR3. In DNA form, the CDR3 reads TGTGCCAGCAGTTACTCGAAACGGGGTTCTGAAGCTTTCTTT. Translation gives CASSYSKRGSEAFF. V and J are TRBV6-5 and TRBJ1-1; D remains ambiguous. CDR1 is MNHEY and CDR2 is SVGAGI in the germline V gene. The V and J ends lost 0 bases and 6 bases respectively, with 11 bases between them. CDR3 length: 14 amino acids.

This clone was seen only once. The CDR3 coding sequence is TGTGCCAGCAGCCACAATTCTGGGGCCAACGTCCTGACTTTC. Its translation: CASSHNSGANVLTF. This chain uses TRBV6-5 with TRBJ2-6; D uncertain. Germline V gives CDR1 MNHEY, CDR2 SVGAGI. The CDR3 extends over 14 amino acids. V was cut by 6 bases and J by 1 base, with 7 bases left in between.

The CDR3 loop is CASRSDPRETQYF. As DNA, the CDR3 is TGCGCCAGCAGGAGCGACCCCAGAGAGACCCAGTACTTC. The V and J genes are TRBV5-1 and TRBJ2-5, with unresolved D. The V end lost 5 bases, the J end lost 4 bases, and 12 bases lay between the germline ends. Germline loops: CDR1 SGHRS, CDR2 YFSETQ. This CDR3 contains 13 residues.

This clone was seen a few times. The rearrangement links TRBV5-1 to TRBJ1-3, with D perhaps matching TRBD1 (5 bases). Trimming took 3 bases from V and 1 from J, leaving 14 bases between them. The germline CDR1 and CDR2 sequences are SGHRS and YFSETQ. This CDR3 spans 16 amino acids. CDR3 sequence (DNA): TGCGCCAGCAGCTCGGGGGATCTAGGGTCTGGAAACACCATATATTTT. Translating gives CASSSGDLGSGNTIYF. Complete variable domain (other parts from reference TRBV5-1 and TRBJ1-3): KAGVTQTPRYLIKTRGQQVTLSCSPISGHRSVSWYQQTPGQGLQFLFEYFSETQRNKGNFPGRFSGRQFSNSRSEMNVSTLELGDSALYLCASSSGDLGSGNTIYFGEGSWLTVV.

The rearrangement joins TRBV5-1 to TRBJ2-7, with D possibly TRBD1 on 7 matching bases. Trimming shortened V by 1 base and J by 7 bases, and 27 bases separated the two germline ends. The CDR3 runs to 18 residues. CDR1 SGHRS and CDR2 YFSETQ come from the germline V gene. The CDR3 DNA reads as TGCGCCAGCAGCTTGAACCCACTTTCGCGACAGGGACTCCTGGAGCAGTACTTC. Encoded protein: CASSLNPLSRQGLLEQYF.

V is TRBV28 and J is TRBJ2-7; the match to TRBD2 covers 10 bases. Germline V CDR1 and CDR2: MDHEN, SYDVKM. The CDR3 has 14 amino acids. V was clipped by 6 bases and J by 6 bases; unmatched bases: 8. CDR3: CASSLSGRAFEQYF. CDR3 in DNA: TGTGCCAGCAGCCTGAGCGGGAGGGCCTTCGAGCAGTACTTC.

The V and J genes are TRBV6-5 and TRBJ2-3; no clear D. V was shortened by 0 bases and J by 5 bases, with 12 bases between the two germline ends. The germline V gene encodes CDR1 MNHEY and CDR2 SVGAGI. The CDR3 extends over 15 amino acids. CDR3 protein: CASSYSSPFRDTQYF. The CDR3 region has the DNA TGTGCCAGCAGTTACTCGAGCCCTTTTCGAGATACGCAGTATTTT.

This clone was observed a few times. The chain is built from TRBV6-5 and TRBJ2-7, with 9 positions matching TRBD1. This CDR3 comprises 15 residues. The V and J ends lost 0 bases and 1 base, in that order; junction bases with no gene match: 1. The germline V gene encodes CDR1 MNHEY and CDR2 SVGAGI. In nucleotides, the CDR3 is TGTGCCAGCAGTTACTCCGACAGGGGGTCCTACGAGCAGTACTTC. This encodes CASSYSDRGSYEQYF.

In its sample, this clone was seen a few times. The gene calls are TRBV28 and TRBJ1-6; a weak D match, TRBD1 (5 bases). The CDR3 contains 16 residues. The germline V gene encodes CDR1 MDHEN and CDR2 SYDVKM. The germline V and J ends were trimmed by 3 bases and 9 bases, with 18 bases remaining between them. The CDR3 sequence: CASSFGRARFRSPLHF. The CDR3 DNA reads TGTGCCAGCAGTTTCGGCAGGGCGAGATTCCGTTCACCCCTCCACTTT.

The rearrangement links TRBV7-6 to TRBJ2-3; D may be TRBD1 (5 bases). CDR1 SGHVS and CDR2 FNYEAQ come from the germline V gene. Deletions cut 5 bases from V and 3 bases from J, with 21 bases between. This CDR3 has 17 residues. Here the CDR3 reads CASSVNSRVGITDTQYF. The CDR3 DNA reads as TGTGCCAGCAGCGTAAATTCCAGGGTAGGCATAACAGATACGCAGTATTTT.

This chain uses TRBV7-2 with TRBJ2-5; TRBD1 matches at 10 bases. Losses at the gene ends were 5 bases for V and 8 bases for J; bases not matched to a gene: 5. CDR1 and CDR2 (germline): SGHTA, FQGNSA. The CDR3 sequence is 13 residues long. The CDR3 loop is CASSRGTGETQYF. For the CDR3, the DNA is TGTGCCAGCAGCCGTGGGACAGGGGAAACCCAGTACTTC.

This chain connects TRBV2 to TRBJ1-2, with D unclear. The CDR3 runs to 15 residues. V lost 0 bases and J 6 bases, leaving 14 bases between the germline ends. CDR1 SNHLY and CDR2 FYNNEI come from the germline V gene. CDR3 DNA sequence: TGTGCCAGCAGTGAAGCGCTTAGAGGGCTGCATGGCTACACCTTC. Translated, it gives CASSEALRGLHGYTF.

The gene calls are TRBV2 and TRBJ2-7, with 7 positions matching TRBD2. The CDR3 length is 16 residues. Germline assignment: CDR1 SNHLY and CDR2 FYNNEI. The junction had 16 bases not matched to a gene; V was cut back by 6 bases and J by 5 bases. The CDR3 DNA sequence: TGTGCCAGCAGCATCGGTCTCGGGACTAATTTGGACGAGCAGTACTTC. It is translated as CASSIGLGTNLDEQYF.

This chain joins TRBV28 and TRBJ2-7, with D possibly being TRBD2 (6 bases). Germline CDR1 and CDR2: MDHEN and SYDVKM. CDR3 length: 13 residues. Trimming removed 5 bases at V and 1 base at J, with 9 bases between. CDR3 coding DNA: TGTGCCAGCAGTCCGGGGGAATCCTACGAGCAGTACTTC. Amino acid sequence: CASSPGESYEQYF.

This sequence joins TRBV19 and TRBJ2-1; TRBD2 agrees at 10 bases. In germline, CDR1 is LNHDA, CDR2 SQIVND (reference sequence). The CDR3 has 17 amino acids. With 1 base clipped from V and 4 bases from J, the junction kept 7 bases outside the gene matches. The chain's CDR3 is CASSIAPGLADYNEQFF. The CDR3 DNA reads as TGTGCCAGTAGTATAGCCCCTGGACTAGCGGATTACAATGAGCAGTTCTTC.

This clone occurred a few times. This sequence joins TRBV5-1 and TRBJ2-3, with 8 nucleotides matching TRBD2. Germline CDR1 and CDR2: SGHRS and YFSETQ. The CDR3 covers 15 residues. V shed 2 bases and J 2 bases; nucleotides not matched to a gene: 4. The CDR3 DNA sequence: TGCGCCAGCAGCTTCTTAGCGGGGAACACAGATACGCAGTATTTT. Translating it yields CASSFLAGNTDTQYF.

This chain joins TRBV4-1 and TRBJ1-5; D is uncertain. V shed 0 bases and J shed 6 bases, with 9 bases lying between them. Germline V lookup: CDR1 MGHRA, CDR2 YSYEKL. The CDR3 sequence is 14 residues long. The CDR3 loop reads CASSQDGEGQPQHF. The DNA for the CDR3 is TGCGCCAGCAGCCAAGATGGGGAGGGTCAGCCCCAGCATTTT.

The genes are TRBV6-5 and TRBJ1-1; D may be TRBD1 (6 bases). The CDR3 has 13 amino acids. Germline V lookup: CDR1 MNHEY, CDR2 SVGAGI. With 0 bases removed from V and 8 bases from J, the gap between germline ends came to 10 bases. The CDR3 sequence is CASSYSQGTEAFF. The CDR3 DNA reads TGTGCCAGCAGTTACTCACAGGGCACCGAAGCTTTCTTT.

This chain uses TRBV27 with TRBJ2-1, with 7 bases fitting TRBD2. Germline-derived CDR1 and CDR2 are MNHEY and SMNVEV (reference sequence). Germline trimming cut 2 bases from V and 6 bases from J; bases unmatched to any gene: 1. The CDR3 covers 13 residues. CDR3 DNA: TGTGCCAGCAGTTTACGGACTAGCAATGAGCAGTTCTTC. It encodes CASSLRTSNEQFF.

This clone was recorded a few times. The CDR3 reads CASSITARQGTQYF. Written as DNA, the CDR3 is TGTGCCAGTAGTATTACCGCCCGACAGGGGACGCAGTACTTC. V usage is TRBV19 and J usage is TRBJ2-7; TRBD1 matches at 8 bases. Germline values: CDR1 LNHDA, CDR2 SQIVND (reference sequence). The V and J ends lost 3 bases and 9 bases, in that order; junction bases with no gene match: 10. The CDR3 extends over 14 amino acids.

This rearrangement joins TRBV5-1 to TRBJ2-2; tentatively, D is TRBD2 (5 bases). Germline loops: CDR1 SGHRS, CDR2 YFSETQ. This CDR3 is 14 amino acids long. Trimming cost V 3 bases and J 1 base, with 7 bases left between them. Here the CDR3 reads CASSSGRNTGELFF. The DNA for the CDR3 is TGCGCCAGCAGCTCGGGGAGGAACACCGGGGAGCTGTTTTTT.

The rearrangement uses TRBV28 and TRBJ1-2; TRBD1 aligns across 11 bases. Looked up from germline, CDR1 is MDHEN and CDR2 is SYDVKM. V was pared by 6 bases and J by 3 bases, with 9 bases of the junction left unmatched. The CDR3 sequence is 16 residues long. The DNA for the CDR3 is TGTGCCAGCAGGTCGGACAGGGGGCGCTTAGACTATGGCTACACCTTC. The encoded protein is CASRSDRGRLDYGYTF.

J is TRBJ2-5 and V is TRBV9; D unresolved. Germline lookup yields CDR1 SGDLS and CDR2 YYNGEE. This CDR3 contains 14 residues. V was pared by 4 bases and J by 1 base, with 11 bases between. The CDR3 region is CASSPTAFQETQYF. Written as DNA, the CDR3 is TGTGCCAGCAGCCCCACAGCTTTCCAAGAGACCCAGTACTTC.

This chain connects TRBV18 to TRBJ1-1, with D possibly TRBD1 on 5 matching bases. V was trimmed by 4 bases and J by 1 base, leaving 10 bases between them. The CDR3 has 14 residues. Looked up from germline, CDR1 is KGHSH and CDR2 is LQKENI. CDR3 coding DNA: TGTGCCAGCTCACTAAATCAGGGGAACACTGAAGCTTTCTTT. It specifies CASSLNQGNTEAFF. Full variable domain (outside the CDR3, taken from reference TRBV18 and TRBJ1-1): NAGVMQNPRHLVRRRGQEARLRCSPMKGHSHVYWYRQLPEEGLKFMVYLQKENIIDESGMPKERFSAEFPKEGPSILRIQQVVRGDSAAYFCASSLNQGNTEAFFGQGTRLTVV.

The table lists this clone with a count of one. This chain joins TRBV7-9 and TRBJ1-1, with D perhaps TRBD1 (5 bases). The CDR3 is 15 residues long. Germline CDR1 reads SEHNR; CDR2 reads FQNEAQ (reference sequence). Deletions cut 4 bases from V and 0 bases from J, with 12 bases between. The CDR3 bases are TGTGCCAGCAGCTCTGGGGGGACCTTGAACACTGAAGCTTTCTTT. It translates to CASSSGGTLNTEAFF.

The V call is TRBV4-1, the J call TRBJ2-3; 8 bases are shared with TRBD1. CDR1 and CDR2 (germline): MGHRA, YSYEKL. The CDR3 has 15 residues. V gave up 4 bases and J gave up 1 base; unmatched junction bases: 4. CDR3 loop: CASSPGQGGTDTQYF. The CDR3 nucleotides read TGCGCCAGCAGCCCTGGACAGGGTGGCACAGATACGCAGTATTTT.